A selection of T cell receptor beta chains follows, all from one sample in a study of T cells in Graves' hyperthyroidism and ophthalmopathy. TCRdb reprocessed the multiplex PCR reads via MiXCR and lists one record per CDR3 protein. The top ten hold 34% of the sample, which has 350,000 or so distinct CDR3 sequences, about a sixth seen once. Sequencing was done on a sample of blood. These receptors were collected from a woman in her thirties with Graves' hyperthyroidism that later progressed to Graves' ophthalmopathy. Each CDR3 is given with its conserved first and last residue. D genes are given only for firm matches. Clone size is given for some rows only: seen once, a few or many times, or a class if the clone is expanded.

many,TRBV6-1,TRBJ1-4,TRBD1,TGTGCCAGCAGTGACAGGGGGACTAATGAAAAACTGTTTTTT,CASSDRGTNEKLFF
many,TRBV10-3,TRBJ2-5,NA,TGTGCCATCAGTGAGCAAAATCCGGGACTCCAAGAGACCCAGTACTTC,CAISEQNPGLQETQYF
many,TRBV2,TRBJ1-4,NA,TGTGCCAGCAGTCTGGGACTCAATAATGAAAAACTGTTTTTT,CASSLGLNNEKLFF
NA,TRBV11-2,TRBJ2-3,TRBD2,TGTGCCAGCAGCTCCCGACTAGCGGGAGCCCCTCACACAGATACGCAGTATTTT,CASSSRLAGAPHTDTQYF
few,TRBV20-1,TRBJ2-2,NA,TGCAGTGCCAGACTGTGGAACACCGGGGAGCTGTTTTTT,CSARLWNTGELFF
many,TRBV5-1,TRBJ1-4,NA,TGCGCCAGCAGCTTCGGGGTTACAACTAATGAAAAACTGTTTTTT,CASSFGVTTNEKLFF
many,TRBV5-6,TRBJ2-5,NA,TGTGCCAGCAGCTCGCCCAGTAGTGGGAGCTTCGAGGCGCAAGAGACCCAGTACTTC,CASSSPSSGSFEAQETQYF
many,TRBV28,TRBJ1-2,NA,TGTGCCAGCAGTTCCAACCAGGATATAGGCTACACCTTC,CASSSNQDIGYTF
many,TRBV7-9,TRBJ2-7,TRBD1,TGTGCCAGCAGCTTAGGCACTGACAGGGATCAGTACTTC,CASSLGTDRDQYF
NA,TRBV29-1,TRBJ2-3,NA,TGCAGCGTTGGAGGGAGCACAGATACGCAGTATTTT,CSVGGSTDTQYF
few,TRBV4-1,TRBJ1-3,TRBD1,TGCGCCAGCAGCCAAGGGGGACAGTGGAACTCTGGAAACACCATATATTTT,CASSQGGQWNSGNTIYF
many,TRBV12-5,TRBJ2-1,NA,TGTGCTAGTGGTTTTTCCGCGGCCAATGAGCAGTTCTTC,CASGFSAANEQFF
few,TRBV7-2,TRBJ2-5,TRBD2,TGTGCCAGCAGCTTAGTCGGCGGGAGGCTCCAAGAGACCCAGTACTTC,CASSLVGGRLQETQYF
few,TRBV5-5,TRBJ1-2,NA,TGTGCCAGCAGCCCCACCATGGGGTTGGCAGGGAAGTATGGCTACACCTTC,CASSPTMGLAGKYGYTF
many,TRBV15,TRBJ2-1,NA,TGTGCCACCAGCAGAGCCGGATCTCTCGACAATGAGCAGTTCTTC,CATSRAGSLDNEQFF
NA,TRBV30,TRBJ2-1,TRBD2,TGTGCCTGGGGACTAGCGGGAGGGGCCTCTCAGTTCTTC,CAWGLAGGASQFF
NA,TRBV7-9,TRBJ1-3,NA,TGTGCCAGCAGCCCACCAGTCTCTGGAAACACCATATATTTT,CASSPPVSGNTIYF
NA,TRBV30,TRBJ2-1,TRBD2,TGTGCCTGGAGTAGTGAGAGCGGGGGTTACAATGAGCAGTTCTTC,CAWSSESGGYNEQFF
many,TRBV28,TRBJ2-5,NA,TGTGCCAGCAGTACCTCCGGGACCAAAGAGACCCAGTACTTC,CASSTSGTKETQYF
many,TRBV7-9,TRBJ2-3,TRBD2,TGTGCCAGCAGCTTAGGAGCGGGGGGGACAGATACGCAGTATTTT,CASSLGAGGTDTQYF
many,TRBV6-2/TRBV6-3,TRBJ2-1,TRBD2,TGTGCCAGCAGGCACACTCTACTAGCGGGGCGATACAATGAGCAGTTCTTC,CASRHTLLAGRYNEQFF
many,TRBV20-1,TRBJ1-5,NA,TGCAGTGCTAGACGGTCGGGGACATATAGCAATCAGCCCCAGCATTTT,CSARRSGTYSNQPQHF
many,TRBV12-3/TRBV12-4,TRBJ2-3,TRBD2,TGTGCCAGCAGTTCCCTTCCCCTAAGAGCGGGAGAGACAGATACGCAGTATTTT,CASSSLPLRAGETDTQYF
many,TRBV11-1,TRBJ1-6,NA,TGTGCCAGCAGCTTACGGCAGACAAGCTCCTATAATTCACCCCTCCACTTT,CASSLRQTSSYNSPLHF
many,TRBV2,TRBJ1-2,TRBD1,TGTGCCAGCATCCCCGGACAGGGGTCCGGCTACACCTTC,CASIPGQGSGYTF
many,TRBV14,TRBJ2-5,NA,TGTGCCAGCAGTGACTCCATGCGGACAAGCCAAGAGACCCAGTACTTC,CASSDSMRTSQETQYF
NA,TRBV5-1,TRBJ2-3,NA,TGCGCCAGCAGCTTGATGGTATCTAGCACAGATACGCAGTATTTT,CASSLMVSSTDTQYF
NA,TRBV6-1,TRBJ1-2,NA,TGTGCCAGCAGTTCCGGCCAGGTCTATGGCTACACCTTC,CASSSGQVYGYTF
few,TRBV19,TRBJ1-4,NA,TGTGCCAGTAGAAGACAGCAAACTAATGAAAAACTGTTTTTT,CASRRQQTNEKLFF
NA,TRBV2,TRBJ2-1,NA,TGTGCCAGCAGTGGCGGGACCGGGAATGAGCAGTTCTTC,CASSGGTGNEQFF
many,TRBV24-1,TRBJ1-2,TRBD1,TGTGCCACCAGTGAGACAGGGGCAGGAGGTGGCTACACCTTC,CATSETGAGGGYTF
NA,TRBV6-2/TRBV6-3,TRBJ2-1,NA,TGTGCCAGCAGTCCAACCCGGTCGGGGTTCAATGAGCAGTTCTTC,CASSPTRSGFNEQFF
NA,TRBV11-2,TRBJ2-3,TRBD2,TGTGCCAGCAGCTTAGTCCTCGGACTAGCGGCGATTAGCACAGATACGCAGTATTTT,CASSLVLGLAAISTDTQYF
many,TRBV18,TRBJ1-4,TRBD1,TGTGCCAGCTCACCACCGGGGACAGAGGCCAGTGAAAAACTGTTTTTT,CASSPPGTEASEKLFF
few,TRBV11-1,TRBJ1-2,NA,TGTGCCAGCAGCTTAGCCCCCGCTCAAGGTCACACCTTC,CASSLAPAQGHTF
many,TRBV7-9,TRBJ2-3,NA,TGTGCCAGCAGCTTAGGAGGCCCCGGGAGGGGGACAGGTCGCCCAGATACGCAGTATTTT,CASSLGGPGRGTGRPDTQYF
many,TRBV28,TRBJ1-5,NA,TGTGCCAGCAGTTTCAGGCAGTCTGGGGAGCCCCAGCATTTT,CASSFRQSGEPQHF
many,TRBV7-8,TRBJ1-2,NA,TGTGCCAGCAGCTTAGGCGGCAGTTTTTACGGCTACACCTTC,CASSLGGSFYGYTF
many,TRBV14,TRBJ2-1,TRBD1,TGTGCCAGCAGCCACCGGACAGGGGGTAAGAATGAGCAGTTCTTC,CASSHRTGGKNEQFF
many,TRBV27,TRBJ1-1,NA,TGTGCCAGCAGAGCCTGGGAGGGCGGTACTGAAGCTTTCTTT,CASRAWEGGTEAFF